Listed here are 25 T cell receptor beta chains from one sample, sequenced in a study of shared clonotypes between healthy human individuals. TCRdb's table, derived via immunoSEQ multiplex PCR, lists solely in-frame clones and lacks some. Found here are more than 2 million clones, roughly 94% of them singletons; the top ten hold 0.13%. Sequencing input: naive CD4+ T cells sorted from blood. Subset specified: CD45RA+ positively selected. Every receptor here comes from a man between 18 and 29 years old in good health.

The chain recombines TRBV5-1 with TRBJ1-3, with TRBD1 matching 7 bases. Germline V gene data show CDR1 as SGHRS and CDR2 as YFSETQ. J gave up 0 bases and V 1 base, and 10 bases lay outside the gene matches. The CDR3 sequence is 18 residues long. The CDR3 DNA reads TGCGCCAGCAGCTTGATGGGGGGACAGATAGCCTCTGGAAACACCATATATTTT. Translating it yields CASSLMGGQIASGNTIYF.

The chain couples TRBV7-2 to TRBJ1-2; 12 bases fit TRBD1. The CDR3 has 15 residues. The germline gives CDR1 SGHTA, CDR2 FQGNSA. V was pared by 4 bases and J by 8 bases, with 8 bases of the junction left unmatched. DNA for the CDR3: TGTGCCAGCAGCTCTTGGGGACAGGGGGCGAGCGGCTACACCTTC. Translated: CASSSWGQGASGYTF.

The V and J genes are TRBV5-8 and TRBJ2-4; 8 positions match TRBD2. CDR1 and CDR2 from the germline V gene are SGHTS and YDEGEE. There are 17 residues in the CDR3. The V and J ends lost 3 bases and 0 bases, in that order; junction bases with no gene match: 8. CDR3 nucleotides: TGTGCCAGCAGCTCTAGCGGGCCGCGACTAGCCAAAAACATTCAGTACTTC. This translates into CASSSSGPRLAKNIQYF.

This chain connects TRBV28 to TRBJ1-2, with D possibly matching TRBD1 (5 bases). The CDR3 consists of 15 residues. In germline, CDR1 is MDHEN, CDR2 SYDVKM. The V end lost 2 bases, the J end lost 3 bases, and 13 bases lay between the germline ends. As DNA, the CDR3 is TGTGCCAGCAGTTTAAGTCCAGGGCTTTACTATGGCTACACCTTC. Translation: CASSLSPGLYYGYTF.

The chain joins TRBV7-3 to TRBJ2-3; 13 bases line up with TRBD2. Germline V CDR1 and CDR2: SGHTA, FQGTGA. V gave up 5 bases and J gave up 3 bases; unmatched junction bases: 5. The CDR3 contains 16 residues. The CDR3: CASSARLAGGTDTQYF. The CDR3 DNA reads TGTGCCAGCAGCGCGCGACTAGCGGGGGGAACAGATACGCAGTATTTT. The full variable domain, its missing parts supplied by reference TRBV7-3 and TRBJ2-3, is GAGVSQTPSNKVTEKGKYVELRCDPISGHTALYWYRQSLGQGPEFLIYFQGTGAADDSGLPNDRFFAVRPEGSVSTLKIQRTERGDSAVYLCASSARLAGGTDTQYFGPGTRLTVL.

The rearrangement links TRBV7-6 to TRBJ1-5; no clear D gene. The CDR3 sequence is 13 residues long. The germline V gene encodes CDR1 SGHVS and CDR2 FNYEAQ. Trimming took 2 bases from V and 3 from J, leaving 5 bases between them. In nucleotides, the CDR3 is TGTGCCAGCAGCTTACAGGTCAATCAGCCCCAGCATTTT. It encodes CASSLQVNQPQHF.

This chain connects TRBV30 to TRBJ1-1, with 7 bases identical to TRBD1. With V trimmed by 0 bases and J by 1 base, 14 bases remained unmatched. Per the germline V gene, CDR1 is GTSNPN and CDR2 is SVGIG (reference sequence). The CDR3 is 18 amino acids. CDR3 coding DNA: TGTGCCTGGAGTGTAACAGGGGCGATCCTACTTTGGAACACTGAAGCTTTCTTT. Translating gives CAWSVTGAILLWNTEAFF.

CDR3 residues: CASRSGGSSEAFF. The CDR3, as DNA: TGTGCCAGCAGGAGTGGGGGGTCCAGTGAAGCTTTCTTT. The chain uses TRBV2 and TRBJ1-1; D may be TRBD1 (5 bases). The CDR3 contains 13 residues. The germline V gene encodes CDR1 SNHLY and CDR2 FYNNEI. Between the trimmed V and J ends, which lost 6 bases and 7 bases, there was a span of 15 bases.

This rearrangement joins TRBV2 to TRBJ2-1; 9 bases match TRBD1. Per the germline V gene, CDR1 is SNHLY and CDR2 is FYNNEI. The CDR3 consists of 12 residues. Trimming took 10 bases from V and 9 from J; bases not matched to a gene: 7. The CDR3 reads CATGTGFFEQFF. The CDR3 DNA follows: TGTGCCACCGGGACAGGGTTTTTTGAGCAGTTCTTC. Full variable domain (remainder filled in from reference TRBV2 and TRBJ2-1): EPEVTQTPSHQVTQMGQEVILRCVPISNHLYFYWYRQILGQKVEFLVSFYNNEISEKSEIFDDQFSVERPDGSNFTLKIRSTKLEDSAMYFCATGTGFFEQFFGPGTRLTVL.

The chain uses TRBV6-5 and TRBJ1-1; the match to TRBD1 covers 10 bases. The CDR3 contains 15 residues. V lost 5 bases, J lost 4 bases, and 7 bases stayed unmatched. CDR1 and CDR2 from the germline V gene are MNHEY and SVGAGI. The CDR3 DNA follows: TGTGCCAGCAGTCGGGGGACAGGGGTGGGCACTGAAGCTTTCTTT. It is translated as CASSRGTGVGTEAFF.

The V call is TRBV10-3, the J call TRBJ2-7; D is unclear. Germline values: CDR1 ENHRY, CDR2 SYGVKD. Trimming shortened V by 4 bases and J by 3 bases, and 13 bases separated the two germline ends. The CDR3 has 14 residues. The CDR3 sequence: CAISGGRQNYEQYF. The CDR3, as DNA: TGTGCCATCAGTGGTGGTCGTCAGAACTACGAGCAGTACTTC.

This sequence joins TRBV6-6 and TRBJ1-1, with D possibly TRBD1 on 5 matching bases. The CDR3 has 16 amino acids. Germline CDR1 is MNHNY and CDR2 is SVGAGI (reference sequence). Trimming removed 4 bases at V and 3 bases at J, with 18 bases between. The CDR3 DNA reads as TGTGCCAGCAGTTCCACCGGGGCAGGGAGGGACACTGAAGCTTTCTTT. Its translation: CASSSTGAGRDTEAFF.

V and J are TRBV5-1 and TRBJ2-2; D perhaps matches TRBD1 (6 bases). With 7 bases removed from V and 5 bases from J, the gap between germline ends came to 18 bases. Germline CDR1 SGHRS, CDR2 YFSETQ. This CDR3 region has 15 residues. The CDR3 DNA is TGCGCCAGCCAAACGTTACAGGGTTGGACCGGGGAGCTGTTTTTT. It codes for CASQTLQGWTGELFF.

This clone appeared once. The rearrangement links TRBV5-4 to TRBJ2-1, with TRBD2 matching over 11 bases. Germline CDR1 SGHNT, CDR2 YYREEE (reference sequence). V gave up 1 base and J gave up 2 bases; unmatched junction bases: 5. The CDR3 loop spans 17 amino acids. CDR3 sequence (DNA): TGTGCCAGCAGCTTGTTCACTAGCGGGAGACCCTACAATGAGCAGTTCTTC. It is translated as CASSLFTSGRPYNEQFF.

The CDR3 spells CAISEFGTGPTNYGYTF. The DNA for the CDR3 is TGTGCCATCAGTGAATTTGGGACGGGACCAACTAACTATGGCTACACCTTC. V gene TRBV10-3 combines with J gene TRBJ1-2, with D perhaps matching TRBD1 (5 bases). CDR3 length equals 17 residues. CDR1 ENHRY and CDR2 SYGVKD come from the germline V gene. V lost 3 bases, J lost 0 bases, and 17 bases lay in between.

The chain joins TRBV6-5 to TRBJ1-2, with D perhaps TRBD1 (6 bases). Trimming removed 4 bases at V and 7 bases at J, with 10 bases between. CDR1 is MNHEY, CDR2 SVGAGI, per germline. This CDR3 has 12 residues. CDR3 sequence (DNA): TGTGCCAGCAGTTCGAGGGGGGCTGGCTACACCTTC. This gives the protein CASSSRGAGYTF.

The V gene is TRBV5-1, the J gene TRBJ2-5, with 7 bases that match TRBD1. V was pared by 4 bases and J by 4 bases, with 7 bases of the junction left unmatched. Germline CDR1 is SGHRS and CDR2 is YFSETQ. The CDR3 length is 14 residues. Here the CDR3 reads CASSLDTGVETQYF. CDR3 DNA: TGCGCCAGCAGCCTAGATACAGGGGTAGAGACCCAGTACTTC.

The chain uses TRBV4-3 and TRBJ1-2; possible D gene TRBD1, 5 bases. The CDR3 is made up of 14 amino acids. With 2 bases removed from V and 4 bases from J, the gap between germline ends came to 11 bases. CDR1 and CDR2 from the germline V gene are LGHNA and YSLEER. The CDR3: CASSQTVGTYGYTF. In nucleotides, the CDR3 is TGCGCCAGCAGCCAAACAGTAGGGACCTATGGCTACACCTTC.

This rearrangement joins TRBV27 to TRBJ2-1, with 9 bases aligning to TRBD1. The trim removed 8 bases at V and 6 bases at J, leaving 8 bases unmatched. The CDR3 runs 14 residues. Germline loops: CDR1 MNHEY, CDR2 SMNVEV (reference sequence). This CDR3 is CASLRDRASNEQFF. The CDR3 coding sequence is TGTGCCAGCCTCCGGGACAGGGCGTCCAATGAGCAGTTCTTC.

The J gene is TRBJ2-1, the V gene TRBV5-6, with D possibly TRBD1 on 5 matching bases. V was pared by 4 bases and J by 4 bases, with 12 bases between. Germline V gene lookup returns CDR1 SGHDT and CDR2 YYEEEE. This CDR3 comprises 14 residues. CDR3 in amino acids: CASSPPQGYNEQFF. DNA of the CDR3: TGTGCCAGCAGCCCGCCCCAGGGTTACAATGAGCAGTTCTTC.

This chain uses TRBV6-6 with TRBJ1-1, with D tentatively TRBD1 (5 bases). Looked up from germline, CDR1 is MNHNY and CDR2 is SVGAGI (reference sequence). This CDR3 spans 13 amino acids. Trimming stripped 2 bases from V and 4 bases from J, with 8 bases between. The CDR3: CASSYPGGTEAFF. In DNA form, the CDR3 reads TGTGCCAGCAGTTACCCGGGGGGCACTGAAGCTTTCTTT.

V gene TRBV11-2 combines with J gene TRBJ2-2; 10 bases are shared with TRBD2. Unmatched junction bases numbered 6, after V lost 5 bases and J lost 6 bases. The germline V gene encodes CDR1 SGHAT and CDR2 FQNNGV. The CDR3 has 15 amino acids. In nucleotides, the CDR3 is TGTGCCAGCAGCACCCTAGGACTAGCGGCCGGGGAGCTGTTTTTT. It translates to CASSTLGLAAGELFF.

With regard to this clone: Other DNA sequences from this sample encode an identical CDR3 as well. This chain uses TRBV29-1 with TRBJ1-2, with D tentatively TRBD1 (5 bases). The germline CDR1 and CDR2 sequences are SQVTM and ANQGSEA. CDR3 size: 12 residues. V was trimmed by 3 bases and J by 4 bases, leaving 9 bases between them. The CDR3 region has the DNA TGCAGCGTTGAGGGGCAGAGCTATGGCTACACCTTC. This translates into CSVEGQSYGYTF.

The chain carries TRBV30 and TRBJ2-2, with D tentatively TRBD2 (5 bases). The V end was cut by 4 bases, the J end by 6 bases, with 9 bases between. This CDR3 is built from 12 residues. Germline lookup yields CDR1 GTSNPN and CDR2 SVGIG (reference sequence). CDR3 coding DNA: TGTGCCTGGATTGGAGGTCCCGGGGAGCTGTTTTTT. Protein product: CAWIGGPGELFF. The full variable domain, in which reference TRBV30 and TRBJ2-2 provide the parts outside the CDR3, is SQTIHQWPATLVQPVGSPLSLECTVEGTSNPNLYWYRQAAGRGLQLLFYSVGIGQISSEVPQNLSASRPQDRQFILSSKKLLLSDSGFYLCAWIGGPGELFFGEGSRLTVL.

This rearrangement joins TRBV4-3 to TRBJ2-7, with TRBD2 matching over 11 bases. The germline gives CDR1 LGHNA, CDR2 YSLEER. V shed 1 base, J shed 3 bases, and the junction held 8 bases outside the gene matches. The CDR3 extends over 17 amino acids. CDR3 DNA sequence: TGCGCCAGCAGCCAAGTATCCGGGACTAGCGGTAACTACGAGCAGTACTTC. Its translation: CASSQVSGTSGNYEQYF.